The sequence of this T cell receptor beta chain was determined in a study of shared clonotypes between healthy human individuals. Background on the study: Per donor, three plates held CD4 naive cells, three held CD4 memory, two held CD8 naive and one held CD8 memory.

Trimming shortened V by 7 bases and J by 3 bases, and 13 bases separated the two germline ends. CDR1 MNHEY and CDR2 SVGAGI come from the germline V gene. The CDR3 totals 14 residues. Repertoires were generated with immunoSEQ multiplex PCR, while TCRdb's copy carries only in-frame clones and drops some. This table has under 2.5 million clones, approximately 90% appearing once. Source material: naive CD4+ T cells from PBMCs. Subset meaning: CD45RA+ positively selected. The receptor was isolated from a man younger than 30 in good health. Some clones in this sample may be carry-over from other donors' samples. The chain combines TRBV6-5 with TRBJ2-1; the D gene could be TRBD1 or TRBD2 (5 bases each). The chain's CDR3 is CASKGRAYYNEQFF. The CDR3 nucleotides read TGTGCCAGCAAGGGGCGGGCCTACTACAATGAGCAGTTCTTC.